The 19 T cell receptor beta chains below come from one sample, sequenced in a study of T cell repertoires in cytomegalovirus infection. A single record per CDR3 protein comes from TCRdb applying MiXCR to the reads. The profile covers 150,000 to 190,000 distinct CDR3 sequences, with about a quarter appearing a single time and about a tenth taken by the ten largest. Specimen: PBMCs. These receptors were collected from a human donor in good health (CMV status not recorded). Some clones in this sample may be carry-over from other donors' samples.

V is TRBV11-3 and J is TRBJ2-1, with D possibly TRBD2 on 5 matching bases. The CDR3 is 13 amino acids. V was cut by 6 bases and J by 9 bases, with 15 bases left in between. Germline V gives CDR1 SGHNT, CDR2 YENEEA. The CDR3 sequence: CASRKNPRGEQFF. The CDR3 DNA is TGTGCCAGCAGGAAGAACCCCCGGGGTGAGCAGTTCTTC. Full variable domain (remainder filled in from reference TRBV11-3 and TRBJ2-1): EAGVVQSPRYKIIEKKQPVAFWCNPISGHNTLYWYLQNLGQGPELLIRYENEEAVDDSQLPKDRFSAERLKGVDSTLKIQPAELGDSAVYLCASRKNPRGEQFFGPGTRLTVL.

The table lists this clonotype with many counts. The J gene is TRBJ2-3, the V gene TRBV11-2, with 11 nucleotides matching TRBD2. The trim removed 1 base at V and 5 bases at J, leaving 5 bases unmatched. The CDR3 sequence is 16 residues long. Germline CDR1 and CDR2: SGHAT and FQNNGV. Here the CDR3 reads CASSLVAGGRGDTQYF. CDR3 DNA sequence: TGTGCCAGCAGCTTAGTAGCGGGGGGGCGGGGAGATACGCAGTATTTT.

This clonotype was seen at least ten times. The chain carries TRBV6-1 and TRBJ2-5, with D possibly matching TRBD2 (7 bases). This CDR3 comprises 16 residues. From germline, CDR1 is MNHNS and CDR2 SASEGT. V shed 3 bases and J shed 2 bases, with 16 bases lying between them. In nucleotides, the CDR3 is TGTGCCAGCAGTGATCTCGGAGGGGGGGGGCAAGAGACCCAGTACTTC. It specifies CASSDLGGGGQETQYF.

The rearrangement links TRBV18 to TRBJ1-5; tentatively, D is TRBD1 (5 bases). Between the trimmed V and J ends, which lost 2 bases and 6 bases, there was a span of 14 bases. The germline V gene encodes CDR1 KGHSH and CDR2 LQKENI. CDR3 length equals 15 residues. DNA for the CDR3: TGTGCCAGCTCACCAAAAGTTGGGGCGGGTCAGCCCCAGCATTTT. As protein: CASSPKVGAGQPQHF.

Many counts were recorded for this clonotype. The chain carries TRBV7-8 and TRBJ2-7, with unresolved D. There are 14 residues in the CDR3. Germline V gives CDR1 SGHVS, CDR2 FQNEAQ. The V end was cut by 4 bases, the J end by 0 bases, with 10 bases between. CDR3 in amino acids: CASSYDWPSYEQYF. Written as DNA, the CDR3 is TGTGCCAGCAGCTACGATTGGCCCTCCTACGAGCAGTACTTC. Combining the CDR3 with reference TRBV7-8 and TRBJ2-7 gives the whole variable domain GAGVSQSPRYKVAKRGQDVALRCDPISGHVSLFWYQQALGQGPEFLTYFQNEAQLDKSGLPSDRFFAERPEGSVSTLKIQRTQQEDSAVYLCASSYDWPSYEQYFGPGTRLTVT.

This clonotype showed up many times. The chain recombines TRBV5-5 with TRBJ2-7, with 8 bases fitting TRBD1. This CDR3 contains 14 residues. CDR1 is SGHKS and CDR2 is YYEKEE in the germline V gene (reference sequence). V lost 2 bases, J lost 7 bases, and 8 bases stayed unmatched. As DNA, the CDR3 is TGTGCCAGCAGCTTCGGACAGGGAGCATGGGAGCAGTACTTC. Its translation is CASSFGQGAWEQYF.

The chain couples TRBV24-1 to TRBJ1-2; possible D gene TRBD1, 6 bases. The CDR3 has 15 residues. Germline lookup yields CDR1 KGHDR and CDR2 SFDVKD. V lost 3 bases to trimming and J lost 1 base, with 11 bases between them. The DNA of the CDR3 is TGTGCCACCAGTGATGCCCGGACAGATAACTATGGCTACACCTTC. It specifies CATSDARTDNYGYTF.

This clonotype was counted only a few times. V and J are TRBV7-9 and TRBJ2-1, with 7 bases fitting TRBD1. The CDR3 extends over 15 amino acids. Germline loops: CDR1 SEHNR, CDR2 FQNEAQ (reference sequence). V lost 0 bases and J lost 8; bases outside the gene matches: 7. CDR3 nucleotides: TGTGCCAGCAGCTTAGCAGGGGGCCGGTCCCATGAGCAGTTCTTC. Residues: CASSLAGGRSHEQFF.

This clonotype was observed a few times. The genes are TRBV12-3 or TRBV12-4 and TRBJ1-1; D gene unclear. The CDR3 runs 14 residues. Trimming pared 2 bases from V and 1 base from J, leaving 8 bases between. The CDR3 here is CASSLMSGNTEAFF. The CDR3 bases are TGTGCCAGCAGTTTAATGTCGGGGAACACTGAAGCTTTCTTT.

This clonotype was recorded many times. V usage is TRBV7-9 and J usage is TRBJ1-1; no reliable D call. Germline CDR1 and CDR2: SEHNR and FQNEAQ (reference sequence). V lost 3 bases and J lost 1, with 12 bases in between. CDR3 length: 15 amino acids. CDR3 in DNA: TGTGCCAGCAGCTTTATGGGAGGGAAGAACACTGAAGCTTTCTTT. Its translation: CASSFMGGKNTEAFF.

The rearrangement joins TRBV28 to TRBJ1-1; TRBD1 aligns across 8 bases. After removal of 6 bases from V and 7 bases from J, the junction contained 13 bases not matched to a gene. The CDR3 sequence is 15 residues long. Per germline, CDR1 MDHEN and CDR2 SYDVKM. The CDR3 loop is CASRRTGQAHREAFF. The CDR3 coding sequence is TGTGCCAGCAGGAGAACGGGACAGGCTCACCGTGAAGCTTTCTTT.

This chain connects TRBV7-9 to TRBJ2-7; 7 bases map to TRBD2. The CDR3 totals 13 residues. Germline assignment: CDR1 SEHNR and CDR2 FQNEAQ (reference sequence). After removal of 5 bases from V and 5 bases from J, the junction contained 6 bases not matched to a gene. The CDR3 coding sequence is TGTGCCAGCAGCCCCGGGAGCGGGAACGAGCAGTACTTC. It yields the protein CASSPGSGNEQYF. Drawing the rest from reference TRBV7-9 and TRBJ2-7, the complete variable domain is DTGVSQNPRHKITKRGQNVTFRCDPISEHNRLYWYRQTLGQGPEFLTYFQNEAQLEKSRLLSDRFSAERPKGSFSTLEIQRTEQGDSAMYLCASSPGSGNEQYFGPGTRLTVT.

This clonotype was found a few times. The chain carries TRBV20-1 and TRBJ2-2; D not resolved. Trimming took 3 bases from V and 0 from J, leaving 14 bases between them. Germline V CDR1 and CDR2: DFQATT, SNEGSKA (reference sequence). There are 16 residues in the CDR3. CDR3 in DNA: TGCAGTGCTAGTGATCTTAACCCGCCGAACACCGGGGAGCTGTTTTTT. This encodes CSASDLNPPNTGELFF.

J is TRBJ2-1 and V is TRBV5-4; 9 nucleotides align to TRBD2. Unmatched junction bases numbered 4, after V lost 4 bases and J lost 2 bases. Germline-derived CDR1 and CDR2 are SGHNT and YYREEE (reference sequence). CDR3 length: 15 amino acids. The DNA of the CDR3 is TGTGCCAGCAGCGTAGCGGGAGTCACCTACAATGAGCAGTTCTTC. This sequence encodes CASSVAGVTYNEQFF.

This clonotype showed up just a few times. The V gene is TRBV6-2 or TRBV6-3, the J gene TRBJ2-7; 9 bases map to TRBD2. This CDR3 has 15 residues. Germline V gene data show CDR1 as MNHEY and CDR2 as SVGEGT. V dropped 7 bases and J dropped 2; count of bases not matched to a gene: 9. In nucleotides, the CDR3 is TGTGCCAGCAAAACCGGCGGGGGGGCCGCCTACGAGCAGTACTTC. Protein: CASKTGGGAAYEQYF.

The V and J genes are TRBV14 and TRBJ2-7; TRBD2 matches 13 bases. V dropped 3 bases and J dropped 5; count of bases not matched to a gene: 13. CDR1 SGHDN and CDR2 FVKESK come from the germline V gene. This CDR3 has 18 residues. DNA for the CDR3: TGTGCCAGCAGCCATGAAGAACTAGCGGGAGGGCCGAGGGACGAGCAGTACTTC. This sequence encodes CASSHEELAGGPRDEQYF.

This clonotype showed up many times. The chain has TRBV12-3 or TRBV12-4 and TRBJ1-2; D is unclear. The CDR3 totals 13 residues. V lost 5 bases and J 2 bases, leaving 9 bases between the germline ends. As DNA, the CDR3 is TGTGCCAGCAGTCCACAGAGCAACTATGGCTACACCTTC. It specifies CASSPQSNYGYTF.

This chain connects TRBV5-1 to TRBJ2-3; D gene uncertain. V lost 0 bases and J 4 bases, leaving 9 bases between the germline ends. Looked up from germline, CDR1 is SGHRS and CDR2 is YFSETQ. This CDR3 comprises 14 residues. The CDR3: CASSLEGRADTQYF. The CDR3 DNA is TGCGCCAGCAGCTTGGAGGGTCGGGCAGATACGCAGTATTTT.

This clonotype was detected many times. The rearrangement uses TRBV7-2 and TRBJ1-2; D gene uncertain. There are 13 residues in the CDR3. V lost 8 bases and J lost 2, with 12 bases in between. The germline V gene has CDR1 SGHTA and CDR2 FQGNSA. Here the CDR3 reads CASVGGPNYGYTF. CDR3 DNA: TGTGCCAGCGTGGGCGGCCCCAACTATGGCTACACCTTC.